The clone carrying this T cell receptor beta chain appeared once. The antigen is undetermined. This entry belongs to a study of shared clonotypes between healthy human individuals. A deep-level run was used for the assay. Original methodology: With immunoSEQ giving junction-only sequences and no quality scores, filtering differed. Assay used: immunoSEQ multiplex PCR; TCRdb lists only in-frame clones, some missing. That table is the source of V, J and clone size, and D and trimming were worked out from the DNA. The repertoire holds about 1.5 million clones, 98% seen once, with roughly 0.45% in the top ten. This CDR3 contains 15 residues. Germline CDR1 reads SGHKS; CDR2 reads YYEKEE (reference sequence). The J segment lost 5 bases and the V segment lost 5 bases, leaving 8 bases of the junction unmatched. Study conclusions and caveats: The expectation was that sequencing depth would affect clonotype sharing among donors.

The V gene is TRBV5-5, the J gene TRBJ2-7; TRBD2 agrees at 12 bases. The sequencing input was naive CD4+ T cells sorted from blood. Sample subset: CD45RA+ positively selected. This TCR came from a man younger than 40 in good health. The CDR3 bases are TGTGCCAGCAGTTTGACTAGCGGGAGATCCGACGAGCAGTACTTC. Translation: CASSLTSGRSDEQYF.